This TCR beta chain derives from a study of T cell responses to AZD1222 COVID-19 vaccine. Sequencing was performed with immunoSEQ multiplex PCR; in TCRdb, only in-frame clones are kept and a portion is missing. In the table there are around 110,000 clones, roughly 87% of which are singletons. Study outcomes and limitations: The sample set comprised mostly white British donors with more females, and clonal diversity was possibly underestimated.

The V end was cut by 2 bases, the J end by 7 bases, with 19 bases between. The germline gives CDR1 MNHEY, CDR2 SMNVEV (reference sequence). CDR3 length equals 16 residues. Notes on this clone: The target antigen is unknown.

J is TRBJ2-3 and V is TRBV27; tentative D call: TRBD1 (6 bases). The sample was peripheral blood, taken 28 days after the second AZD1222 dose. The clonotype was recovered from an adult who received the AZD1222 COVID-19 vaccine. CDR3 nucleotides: TGTGCCAGCAGTTTAGGCAGACGGCTAACAGGGTATACGCAGTATTTT. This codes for CASSLGRRLTGYTQYF.